The T cell receptor beta chain described here comes from a study of breast tumors, draining lymph nodes, adjacent tissues. Overall study findings and caveats: Data only fit, rather than demonstrated, lymph node origin of most tumor T cells.

Axillary draining lymph nodes of breast cancer patients supplied the node samples. TCRdb re-analysed the multiplex PCR reads in MiXCR, keeping a single row per CDR3 protein. The data contain approximately 200,000 distinct CDR3 sequences, approximately 31% of them singletons. The V end was cut by 3 bases, the J end by 0 bases, with 6 bases between. Germline V gene sequence: CDR1 KGHSH, CDR2 LQKENI. The CDR3 runs to 15 residues. This clonotype was counted at least ten times. Its antigen is unidentified. Sample: axillary lymph node tissue. The origin of this receptor is a female donor with breast cancer. Some clones in this sample may be carry-over from other donors' samples. The V and J genes are TRBV18 and TRBJ1-6; D call uncertain. CDR3 protein: CASSPSSSYNSPLHF. CDR3 DNA sequence: TGTGCCAGCTCACCTTCGAGCTCCTATAATTCACCCCTCCACTTT. Full variable domain (outside the CDR3, taken from reference TRBV18 and TRBJ1-6): NAGVMQNPRHLVRRRGQEARLRCSPMKGHSHVYWYRQLPEEGLKFMVYLQKENIIDESGMPKERFSAEFPKEGPSILRIQQVVRGDSAAYFCASSPSSSYNSPLHFGNGTRLTVT.